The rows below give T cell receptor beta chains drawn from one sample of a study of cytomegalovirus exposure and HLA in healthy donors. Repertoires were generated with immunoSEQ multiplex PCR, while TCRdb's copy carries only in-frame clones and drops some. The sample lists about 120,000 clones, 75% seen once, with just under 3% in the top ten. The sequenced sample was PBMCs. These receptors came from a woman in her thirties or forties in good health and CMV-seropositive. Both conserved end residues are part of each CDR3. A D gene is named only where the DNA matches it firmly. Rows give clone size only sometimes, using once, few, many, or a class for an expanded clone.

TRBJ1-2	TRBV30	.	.	TGTGCCAGGACGGTCCTAGAAGGAGGCTACACCTTC	CARTVLEGGYTF
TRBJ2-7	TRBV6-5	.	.	TGTGCCAGCAGTGACTCCTACGAGCAGTACTTC	CASSDSYEQYF
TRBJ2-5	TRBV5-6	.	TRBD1	TGTGCCAGCAGCCCGACAGGGGCAGAGACCCAGTACTTC	CASSPTGAETQYF
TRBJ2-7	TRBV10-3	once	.	TGTGCCATCAGTGCTAACCGGGAATTATCCTCCGAGCAGTACTTC	CAISANRELSSEQYF
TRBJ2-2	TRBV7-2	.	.	TGTGCCAGCAGCTCCGGGAGGAACACCGGGGAGCTGTTTTTT	CASSSGRNTGELFF
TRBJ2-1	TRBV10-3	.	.	TGTGCCATCAGTGGGGCAGGTACCGAGGGTGAGCAGTTCTTC	CAISGAGTEGEQFF
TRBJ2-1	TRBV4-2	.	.	TGTGCCAGCAGCCAAGCCCCTAGCGACTACAATGAGCAGTTCTTC	CASSQAPSDYNEQFF
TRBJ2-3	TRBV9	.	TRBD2	TGTGCCAGCAGCGTAGTTCCCACTCGCGGGGGGGACACAGATACGCAGTATTTT	CASSVVPTRGGDTDTQYF
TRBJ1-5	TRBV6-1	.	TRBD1	TGTGCCAGCAGTGGCCCGACAGGGGATAGCAATCAGCCCCAGCATTTT	CASSGPTGDSNQPQHF
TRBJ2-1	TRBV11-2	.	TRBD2	TGTGCCAGCAGCTTCGGCGGGGGGGCCAATGAGCAGTTCTTC	CASSFGGGANEQFF
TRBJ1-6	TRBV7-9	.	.	TGTGCCAGCAGCTTTACGCAGGGGAATTCACCCCTCCACTTT	CASSFTQGNSPLHF
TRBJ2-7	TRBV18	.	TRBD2	TGTGCCAGCTCACCAGCCGGGACTAGCGGAAGTTACCGCTCCTACGAGCAGTACTTC	CASSPAGTSGSYRSYEQYF
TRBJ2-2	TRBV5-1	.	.	TGCGCCAGCAGCTTTGGTCTTCGAGGGAGTCGAGGCACCGGGGAGCTGTTTTTT	CASSFGLRGSRGTGELFF
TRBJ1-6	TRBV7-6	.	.	TGTGCCAGCAGTGACAGACAGGCTGTAAATTCACCCCTCCACTTT	CASSDRQAVNSPLHF
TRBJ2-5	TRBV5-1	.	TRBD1	TGCGCCAGCAGCCAGACGATGACAGGGAGAGAGACCCAGTACTTC	CASSQTMTGRETQYF
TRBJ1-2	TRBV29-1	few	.	TGCAGCGTGGGCGACAGTGGCTACACCTTC	CSVGDSGYTF
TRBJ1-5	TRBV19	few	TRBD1	TGTGCCAGTAGTGTCACAGGGGTGCCAAATCAGCCCCAGCATTTT	CASSVTGVPNQPQHF
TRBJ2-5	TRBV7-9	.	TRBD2	TGTGCCAGCAGCAATAGCGGGGCCTTAGAGACCCAGTACTTC	CASSNSGALETQYF
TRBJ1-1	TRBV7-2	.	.	TGTGCCAGCAGCTTATCAGGGGCACGGACTGAAGCTTTCTTT	CASSLSGARTEAFF
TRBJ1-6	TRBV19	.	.	TGTGCCAGTAGTACAGGGTTTGCAGGTTCACCCCTCCACTTT	CASSTGFAGSPLHF
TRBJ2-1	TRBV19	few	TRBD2	TGTGCCAGCTCCTTAGCGGGCCGGAATGAGCAGTTCTTC	CASSLAGRNEQFF
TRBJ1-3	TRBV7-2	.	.	TGTGCCAGCAGCTTCGGCGGGAACTCTGGAAACACCATATATTTT	CASSFGGNSGNTIYF
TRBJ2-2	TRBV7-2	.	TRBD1	TGTGCCAGCAGCCCAGACAGGGTCCAAGGGGAGCTGTTTTTT	CASSPDRVQGELFF
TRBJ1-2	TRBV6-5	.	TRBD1	TGTGCCAGCAGTCAGACAGGGGGAACGGGGGGCTACACCTTC	CASSQTGGTGGYTF
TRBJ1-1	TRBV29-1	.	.	TGCAGCGTTGGGAACAGGGTCGACACTGAAGCTTTCTTT	CSVGNRVDTEAFF
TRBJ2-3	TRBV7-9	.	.	TGTGCCAGCAGCTCTTCAGGGGGCACAGATACGCAGTATTTT	CASSSSGGTDTQYF
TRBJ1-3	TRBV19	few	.	TGTGCCACCAGGCGGGTTGCTGGAAACACCATATATTTT	CATRRVAGNTIYF
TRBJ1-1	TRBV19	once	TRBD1	TGTGCCAGTAGGGTGACAGGGGTGGCCACTGAAGCTTTCTTT	CASRVTGVATEAFF
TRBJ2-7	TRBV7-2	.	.	TGTGCCAGCAGCTTAGGGGGGGTTTCCTACGAGCAGTACTTC	CASSLGGVSYEQYF
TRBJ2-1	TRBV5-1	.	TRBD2	TGCGCCAGCAGTCATAGCGGGGGTTACAATGAGCAGTTCTTC	CASSHSGGYNEQFF
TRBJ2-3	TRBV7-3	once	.	TGTGCCAGCAGCTTACGGGCCCTAGACTACCTTAGTAGTATCGATACGCAGTATTTT	CASSLRALDYLSSIDTQYF
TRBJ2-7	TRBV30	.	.	TGTGCCTGGAGTGTAAGTCAGGTCAACGAGCAGTACTTC	CAWSVSQVNEQYF
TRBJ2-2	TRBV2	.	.	TGTGCCAGCAGCCCCAGAACCGGGGAGCTGTTTTTT	CASSPRTGELFF
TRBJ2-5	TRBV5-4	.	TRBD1	TGTGCCAGCAGCTTACAGGGGCAAGAGACCCAGTACTTC	CASSLQGQETQYF
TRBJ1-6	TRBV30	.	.	TGTGCCTGGGCAGAAACCAATTCACCCCTCCACTTT	CAWAETNSPLHF
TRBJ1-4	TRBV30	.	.	TGTGCCTGGAGTGAGACCGGGACTTTTTATTCCCCCCTGGACTTT	CAWSETGTFYSPLDF
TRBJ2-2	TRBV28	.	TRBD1	TGTGCCAGCAGTTCGTCCGGGACAGGGCGAACCGGGGAGCTGTTTTTT	CASSSSGTGRTGELFF
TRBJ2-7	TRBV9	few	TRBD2	TGTGCCAGCAGCGTAGGGCTGGGAGGACTAGCGGGAGGCGAGCAGTACTTC	CASSVGLGGLAGGEQYF
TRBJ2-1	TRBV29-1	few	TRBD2	TGCAGCGTTGAGGATCCTAGCGGCTCCTACAATGAGCAGTTCTTC	CSVEDPSGSYNEQFF
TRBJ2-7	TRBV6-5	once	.	TGTGCCAGCAGTTACGGTCAGGATCCCCCCTACGAGCAGTACTTC	CASSYGQDPPYEQYF
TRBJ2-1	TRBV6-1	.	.	TGTGCCAGCAGGTCCCCAGGGGAATCGTACAATGAGCAGTTCTTC	CASRSPGESYNEQFF
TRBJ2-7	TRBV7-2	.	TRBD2	TGTGCCAGCAGCTTAGGGGCGGGGGGGACCTACGAGCAGTACTTC	CASSLGAGGTYEQYF
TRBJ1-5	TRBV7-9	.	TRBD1	TGTGCCAGCAGCTTGGGACAGAATAATCAGCCCCAGCATTTT	CASSLGQNNQPQHF
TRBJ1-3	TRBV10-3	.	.	TGTGCCATCTACGGGGGGCACTCTGGAAACACCATATATTTT	CAIYGGHSGNTIYF
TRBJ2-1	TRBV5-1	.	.	TGCGCCAGCAGCTTGGCCGGTGGACAGTTCAATGAGCAGTTCTTC	CASSLAGGQFNEQFF
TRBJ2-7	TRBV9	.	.	TGTGCCAGCAGCCCCCAGACGGGATACTCCTACGAGCAGTACTTC	CASSPQTGYSYEQYF